This TCR beta chain was obtained from a study of identical twins. For this clonotype: Its antigen is undetermined.

MiXCR, run by TCRdb on the 5' RACE reads, gives a single entry per CDR3 protein. The data show approximately 350,000 distinct CDR3 sequences, around 12% seen once. Whole-study results and caveats: Modelling underestimated the level of out-of-frame TCR alpha sharing observed in monozygotic twins.

These same data were also listed under a study on yellow fever vaccine responses in identical twins.

The clonotype comes from a woman aged 18-29 years in good health. Sequenced material: CD8+ T cells sorted from blood.

The CDR3 DNA reads TGTGCCAGCAGCGTAGAAGGGACTACCTACGAGCAGTACTTC. Amino acids: CASSVEGTTYEQYF. V and J are TRBV9 and TRBJ2-7; 7 bases agree with TRBD2. The CDR3 has 14 amino acids. CDR1 is SGDLS, CDR2 YYNGEE, per germline. J gave up 2 bases and V 0 bases, and 2 bases lay outside the gene matches.